Given below is one T cell receptor beta chain in context. Its matching antigen is unknown. There are 16 residues in the CDR3. V dropped 5 bases and J dropped 8 bases, with 22 bases sitting between them. Germline V gene data show CDR1 as SGHTA and CDR2 as FQGTGA. The sample originates from a study of yellow fever vaccine responses in identical twins. One entry per CDR3 protein, called by TCRdb with MiXCR from the RT-PCR reads. The sample contains about 9,600 distinct CDR3 sequences, around four fifths of which appear only once. Study-wide points: Twins reportedly mounted vaccine T cell responses that seemed partly convergent, partly personalized.

This specimen consisted of T cells from blood (PBMCs), unsorted or a sorted subset (not recorded which), obtained before or after yellow fever vaccination (not recorded which). The TCR originated in a woman aged 18-29 years who received the yellow fever vaccine. The V gene is TRBV7-3, the J gene TRBJ2-1; D gene ambiguous. As DNA, the CDR3 is TGTGCCAGCAGCCCCAGCCCGGTTTTCTACCCCGATGAGCAGTTCTTC. It specifies CASSPSPVFYPDEQFF.